One and the same sample provided the 21 T cell receptor beta chains below, sequenced in a study of control samples from healthy donors and cancer patients. The protocol was immunoSEQ multiplex PCR, while the TCRdb copy is restricted to in-frame clones and leaves out a portion. The sample shows around 130,000 clones, more than 85% of them seen only once. Source material: blood. Receptors originate from a man between 18 and 29 years old in good health.

The chain combines TRBV9 with TRBJ1-1; D call uncertain. Germline values: CDR1 SGDLS, CDR2 YYNGEE. V lost 4 bases, J lost 2 bases, and 12 bases lay in between. The CDR3 length is 14 residues. The CDR3 DNA reads as TGTGCCAGCAGCCCCGACATGGGTAACACTGAAGCTTTCTTT. Translated: CASSPDMGNTEAFF.

V usage is TRBV29-1 and J usage is TRBJ2-5; D is unclear. Germline V gene data show CDR1 as SQVTM and CDR2 as ANQGSEA. V dropped 1 base and J dropped 1 base, with 16 bases sitting between them. CDR3 length equals 16 residues. Here the CDR3 DNA reads TGCAGCGTTGAAGGTCGGGCAGGATTATTCCAAGAGACCCAGTACTTC. It translates to CSVEGRAGLFQETQYF.

The chain recombines TRBV18 with TRBJ1-2; no clear D gene. Germline V gene lookup returns CDR1 KGHSH and CDR2 LQKENI. The CDR3 loop spans 14 amino acids. The V end was cut by 4 bases, the J end by 2 bases, with 11 bases between. The CDR3 loop is CASSLPDTNYGYTF. DNA of the CDR3: TGTGCCAGCTCACTCCCCGACACAAACTATGGCTACACCTTC.

The V and J genes are TRBV3-1 (or the pseudogene TRBV3-2) and TRBJ1-4; 7 nucleotides align to TRBD1. Trimming took 4 bases from V and 4 from J; bases not matched to a gene: 9. Germline CDR1 and CDR2: LGHDT and YNNKEL (reference sequence). CDR3 length: 16 amino acids. Written as DNA, the CDR3 is TGTGCCAGCAGCCTGAGCTTGGGACAGATTAATGAAAAACTGTTTTTT. Translation gives CASSLSLGQINEKLFF.

The chain links TRBV11-2 to TRBJ2-7, with 11 bases matching TRBD1. Germline loops: CDR1 SGHAT, CDR2 FQNNGV. The CDR3 runs to 16 residues. V lost 1 base to trimming and J lost 0 bases; unmatched junction nucleotides: 2. The DNA for the CDR3 is TGTGCCAGCAGCTTAGGGACAGGGGGCCTCTCCTACGAGCAGTACTTC. Amino acid sequence: CASSLGTGGLSYEQYF.

The chain is built from TRBV27 and TRBJ1-2; no clear D gene. Trimming removed 3 bases at V and 2 bases at J, with 7 bases between. The germline CDR1 and CDR2 sequences are MNHEY and SMNVEV (reference sequence). The length of the CDR3 is 13 residues. This CDR3 reads CASSFRGNYGYTF. CDR3 bases: TGTGCCAGCAGTTTTAGAGGGAACTATGGCTACACCTTC.

V and J are TRBV7-9 and TRBJ2-7; D remains ambiguous. CDR1 and CDR2 (germline): SEHNR, FQNEAQ (reference sequence). This CDR3 region has 12 residues. Trimming pared 3 bases from V and 6 bases from J, leaving 9 bases between. For the CDR3, the DNA is TGTGCCAGCAGCTTGGGGTCGTCCGAGCAGTACTTC. Protein: CASSLGSSEQYF. Full variable domain (remainder filled in from reference TRBV7-9 and TRBJ2-7): DTGVSQNPRHKITKRGQNVTFRCDPISEHNRLYWYRQTLGQGPEFLTYFQNEAQLEKSRLLSDRFSAERPKGSFSTLEIQRTEQGDSAMYLCASSLGSSEQYFGPGTRLTVT.

The chain employs TRBV5-1 and TRBJ2-1; D is possibly TRBD1 or TRBD2 (6 bases each). V lost 0 bases and J 4 bases, leaving 11 bases between the germline ends. Germline assignment: CDR1 SGHRS and CDR2 YFSETQ. This CDR3 has 15 residues. For the CDR3, the DNA is TGCGCCAGCAGCTTGGTCGGGGGCGAATACAATGAGCAGTTCTTC. This sequence encodes CASSLVGGEYNEQFF.

The chain uses TRBV7-6 and TRBJ1-5, with TRBD1 matching 8 bases. The ends lost 1 base at V and 7 bases at J; junction bases unmatched: 6. CDR1 is SGHVS and CDR2 is FNYEAQ in the germline V gene. The CDR3 has 15 residues. The CDR3 DNA reads as TGTGCCAGCAGCTTAGGGTCAGGGGGCGCACAGCCCCAGCATTTT. Protein: CASSLGSGGAQPQHF.

On this clone itself: This sample also contains other DNA sequences that code for the same CDR3. The genes are TRBV2 and TRBJ1-2; 8 nucleotides align to TRBD1. Germline lookup yields CDR1 SNHLY and CDR2 FYNNEI. Unmatched junction bases numbered 11, after V lost 6 bases and J lost 2 bases. The CDR3 consists of 16 residues. CDR3 bases: TGTGCCAGCAGCGGCAACGGACAGGGTTGGAACTATGGCTACACCTTC. It yields the protein CASSGNGQGWNYGYTF.

The rearrangement uses TRBV5-8 and TRBJ1-4, with TRBD1 matching 11 bases. V lost 3 bases to trimming and J lost 8 bases; unmatched junction nucleotides: 9. The CDR3 runs to 16 residues. Per germline, CDR1 SGHTS and CDR2 YDEGEE. The CDR3 spells CASSSDRGPSVEKLFF. CDR3 coding DNA: TGTGCCAGCAGCTCGGACAGGGGGCCAAGCGTGGAAAAACTGTTTTTT.

The chain links TRBV15 to TRBJ2-3, with 11 bases aligning to TRBD2. The V and J ends lost 3 bases and 2 bases, in that order; junction bases with no gene match: 7. The CDR3 runs 17 residues. The V gene's germline CDR1 is LNHNV and CDR2 YYDKDF (reference sequence). CDR3 sequence: CATSRTLAGGLTDTQYF. The DNA of the CDR3 is TGTGCCACCAGCAGGACTCTAGCGGGGGGACTCACAGATACGCAGTATTTT.

The chain uses TRBV4-1 and TRBJ1-5; D gene uncertain. The V end was cut by 1 base, the J end by 5 bases, with 6 bases between. Germline assignment: CDR1 MGHRA and CDR2 YSYEKL. The CDR3 spans 13 residues. CDR3 DNA sequence: TGCGCCAGCAGCCAAGGTTTGCATCAGCCCCAGCATTTT. Protein: CASSQGLHQPQHF.

The chain is built from TRBV24-1 and TRBJ2-5; perhaps TRBD1 as D (5 bases). In germline, CDR1 is KGHDR, CDR2 SFDVKD. Between the trimmed V and J ends, which lost 0 bases and 2 bases, there was a span of 12 bases. CDR3 length equals 16 residues. The CDR3: CATSDLQGPEQETQYF. CDR3 nucleotide sequence: TGTGCCACCAGTGATTTGCAGGGCCCGGAACAAGAGACCCAGTACTTC.

The rearrangement links TRBV7-6 to TRBJ2-3; tentatively, D is TRBD1 or TRBD2 (5 bases each). V was trimmed by 1 base and J by 6 bases, leaving 11 bases between them. The germline V gene has CDR1 SGHVS and CDR2 FNYEAQ. The CDR3 is 14 residues long. As DNA, the CDR3 is TGTGCCAGCAGCTTAGGGGTTTGGGGGGATACGCAGTATTTT. Its translation: CASSLGVWGDTQYF.

The rearrangement uses TRBV9 and TRBJ2-1; D unresolved. Trimming cost V 4 bases and J 3 bases, with 11 bases left between them. The CDR3 spans 14 residues. Per the germline V gene, CDR1 is SGDLS and CDR2 is YYNGEE. CDR3: CASSPRHNYNEQFF. The DNA of the CDR3 is TGTGCCAGCAGCCCTCGCCACAACTACAATGAGCAGTTCTTC.

V is TRBV12-3 or TRBV12-4 and J is TRBJ1-5; D is unresolved. The CDR3 spans 12 residues. V was trimmed by 6 bases and J by 3 bases, leaving 6 bases between them. The CDR3 bases are TGTGCCAGCAGCCGGGACAATCAGCCCCAGCATTTT. It translates to CASSRDNQPQHF.

Written as DNA, the CDR3 is TGTGCCAGCAGAAGGGGGACAGGGGGTGGCTACACCTTC. This gives the protein CASRRGTGGGYTF. The rearrangement joins TRBV6-5 to TRBJ1-2; TRBD1 matches 11 bases. The V gene's germline CDR1 is MNHEY and CDR2 SVGAGI. The CDR3 covers 13 residues. J lost 7 bases, V lost 6 bases, and 4 bases had no gene match.

V usage is TRBV28 and J usage is TRBJ2-3; TRBD1 matches 9 bases. The CDR3 covers 15 residues. J gave up 3 bases and V 5 bases, and 6 bases lay outside the gene matches. Germline V gene lookup returns CDR1 MDHEN and CDR2 SYDVKM. CDR3 protein: CASSPGTGWTDTQYF. CDR3 sequence (DNA): TGTGCCAGCAGTCCCGGGACAGGGTGGACAGATACGCAGTATTTT.

The chain carries TRBV7-2 and TRBJ1-2; tentatively, D is TRBD1 (6 bases). CDR1 and CDR2 (germline): SGHTA, FQGNSA. This CDR3 contains 15 residues. V dropped 6 bases and J dropped 2 bases, with 16 bases sitting between them. CDR3 nucleotide sequence: TGTGCCAGCAGATCCAGGGGTTCTTTAAACTATGGCTACACCTTC. Protein: CASRSRGSLNYGYTF. Together with reference TRBV7-2 and TRBJ1-2, the CDR3 gives the full variable domain: GAGVSQSPSNKVTEKGKDVELRCDPISGHTALYWYRQSLGQGLEFLIYFQGNSAPDKSGLPSDRFSAERTGGSVSTLTIQRTQQEDSAVYLCASRSRGSLNYGYTFGSGTRLTVV.

The table lists this clone with a count of one. This chain connects TRBV10-3 to TRBJ2-3; 11 bases agree with TRBD2. Trimming cost V 8 bases and J 5 bases; bases outside gene matches: 12. Germline-derived CDR1 and CDR2 are ENHRY and SYGVKD. This CDR3 contains 16 residues. CDR3 loop: CAIRTIAGGQLDTQYF. The CDR3 DNA reads TGTGCCATCCGCACTATAGCGGGGGGGCAGTTAGATACGCAGTATTTT.